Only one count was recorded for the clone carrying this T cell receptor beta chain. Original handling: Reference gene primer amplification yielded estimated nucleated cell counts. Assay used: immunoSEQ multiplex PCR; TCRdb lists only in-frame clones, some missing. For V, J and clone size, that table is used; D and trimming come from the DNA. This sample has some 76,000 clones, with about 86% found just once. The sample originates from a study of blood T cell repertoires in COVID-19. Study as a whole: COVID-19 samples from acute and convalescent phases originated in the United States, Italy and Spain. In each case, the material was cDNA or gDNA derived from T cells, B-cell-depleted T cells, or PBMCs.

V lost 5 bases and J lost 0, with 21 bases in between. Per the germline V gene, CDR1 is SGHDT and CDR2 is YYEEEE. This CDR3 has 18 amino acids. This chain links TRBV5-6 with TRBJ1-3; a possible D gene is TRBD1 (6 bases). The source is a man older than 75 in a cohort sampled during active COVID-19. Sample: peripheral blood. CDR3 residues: CASRLGGGTLSSGNTIYF. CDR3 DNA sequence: TGTGCCAGCAGGCTAGGGGGGGGCACTCTTAGCTCTGGAAACACCATATATTTT.